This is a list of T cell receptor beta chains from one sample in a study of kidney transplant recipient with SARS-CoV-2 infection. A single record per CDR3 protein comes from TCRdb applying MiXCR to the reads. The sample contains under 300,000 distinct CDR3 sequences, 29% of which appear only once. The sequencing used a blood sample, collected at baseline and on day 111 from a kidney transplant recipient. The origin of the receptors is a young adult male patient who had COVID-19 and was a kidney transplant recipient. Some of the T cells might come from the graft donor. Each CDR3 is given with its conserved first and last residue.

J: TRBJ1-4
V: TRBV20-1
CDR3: CSAYTGVEEKLFF

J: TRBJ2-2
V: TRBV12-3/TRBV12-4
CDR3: CASSPTSNGELFF

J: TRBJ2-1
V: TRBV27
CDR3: CASRQGATYNEQFF

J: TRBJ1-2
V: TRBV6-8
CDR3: CASSSTGSGYTF

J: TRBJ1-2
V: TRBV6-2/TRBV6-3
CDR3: CASSGMYCIGKTYGYTF

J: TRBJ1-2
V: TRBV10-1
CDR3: CASSLQSRSRKTYGYTF

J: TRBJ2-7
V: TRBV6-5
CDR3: CASRAGIAYEQYF

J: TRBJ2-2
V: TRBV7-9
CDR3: CASSPTGLAGGIWELFF

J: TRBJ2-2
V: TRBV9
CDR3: CASSVSPKGTGELFF

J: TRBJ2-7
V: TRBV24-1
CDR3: CATSDRAGLGLREQYF

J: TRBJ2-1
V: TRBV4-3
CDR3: CASSQDISTYNEQFF

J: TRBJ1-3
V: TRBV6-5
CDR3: CASISQGSGNTIYF

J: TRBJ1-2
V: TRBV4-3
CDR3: CASSTSKGRRKTYGYTF

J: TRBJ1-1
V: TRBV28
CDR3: CASSLRRAGKPAFF

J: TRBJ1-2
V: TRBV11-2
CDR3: CASSFGGGFYGYTF

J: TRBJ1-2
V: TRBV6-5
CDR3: CASSLWRECRKTYGYTF